This TCR beta chain originates from a study of cytomegalovirus exposure and HLA in healthy donors. General observations from the study: Based on reports, TCR beta sequences accurately predicted HLA-A and HLA-B alleles for most subjects. Common viral pathogens seemed, in a later analysis, to connect with several of the most significant clusters. Highly shared sequence variants in one cluster were likely a sequencing artifact.

Comments on this clone: Antigen: not known.

PCR used 60 Vbeta primers and 13 Jbeta primers. Measured with immunoSEQ multiplex PCR; TCRdb has only the in-frame clones, and not every one. The profile shows about 160,000 clones, roughly 81% of them singletons. Input material: PBMCs. This sequence was found in a woman aged 45-65 years in good health and CMV-seronegative.

The CDR3 reads CASSHGTDSNQPQHF. The CDR3 DNA reads TGTGCCAGCAGTCACGGGACAGATAGCAATCAGCCCCAGCATTTT. V is TRBV6-4 and J is TRBJ1-5; 7 bases are a match to TRBD1. This CDR3 has 15 residues. Germline V gene data show CDR1 as MRHNA and CDR2 as SNTAGT. Trimming at V came to 5 bases and at J to 0 bases, leaving 4 bases not matched to a gene.